Shown below are 31 T cell receptor beta chains from a single sample sequenced in a study of T cell repertoires in cytomegalovirus infection. These TCRs are of unknown antigen specificity. TCRdb re-called the reads with MiXCR, one entry per CDR3 protein. The sample has 900,000 to 950,000 distinct CDR3 sequences, around 32% seen once. The sample here was cultured CD8+ T cells from PBMCs, taken from culture after CMV antigen stimulation. The source is a human donor in good health (CMV status not recorded). Some clones in this sample may be carry-over from other donors' samples.

This clonotype showed up just a few times. J is TRBJ2-2 and V is TRBV7-6; 12 nucleotides align to TRBD1. CDR3 length: 16 amino acids. The germline V gene encodes CDR1 SGHVS and CDR2 FNYEAQ. V lost 3 bases, J lost 6 bases, and 5 bases stayed unmatched. CDR3: CASSLGDRGRSGELFF. The CDR3 nucleotides read TGTGCCAGCAGCTTGGGGGACAGGGGGCGATCCGGGGAGCTGTTTTTT.

This clonotype was observed a few times. This rearrangement joins TRBV4-3 to TRBJ1-6; unclear D gene. Deletions cut 3 bases from V and 0 bases from J, with 9 bases between. In germline, CDR1 is LGHNA, CDR2 YSLEER. The CDR3 consists of 16 residues. The CDR3 region is CASSHFLNSYNSPLHF. In DNA form, the CDR3 reads TGCGCCAGCAGCCACTTCTTGAACTCCTATAATTCACCCCTCCACTTT.

The chain recombines TRBV20-1 with TRBJ2-5, with unresolved D. This CDR3 comprises 12 residues. With 4 bases removed from V and 7 bases from J, the gap between germline ends came to 13 bases. Germline CDR1 DFQATT, CDR2 SNEGSKA (reference sequence). The CDR3 protein is CSATRVFGTQYF. Here the CDR3 DNA reads TGCAGTGCTACCCGGGTATTTGGGACCCAGTACTTC.

This clonotype was found a few times. The chain uses TRBV5-6 and TRBJ2-5; 8 bases match TRBD2. Germline-derived CDR1 and CDR2 are SGHDT and YYEEEE. Losses at the gene ends were 0 bases for V and 6 bases for J; bases not matched to a gene: 13. This CDR3 has 17 amino acids. The CDR3 DNA follows: TGTGCCAGCAGCTTGGCCCGGGGGGGGAGCCAAGGGAAGACCCAGTACTTC. Its protein is CASSLARGGSQGKTQYF.

This clonotype appeared many times. The V gene is TRBV6-1, the J gene TRBJ2-1, with 12 bases aligning to TRBD2. V shed 5 bases and J 3 bases; nucleotides not matched to a gene: 8. The V gene's germline CDR1 is MNHNS and CDR2 SASEGT. The CDR3 extends over 17 amino acids. The CDR3 is CASSRGLAGSHYNEQFF. DNA of the CDR3: TGTGCCAGCAGTCGAGGACTAGCGGGGAGCCACTACAATGAGCAGTTCTTC.

CDR3 in amino acids: CASTRQADISYGYTF. CDR3 sequence (DNA): TGTGCCAGCACCCGACAGGCCGATATAAGCTATGGCTACACCTTC. V gene TRBV6-2 or TRBV6-3 combines with J gene TRBJ1-2; perhaps TRBD1 as D (6 bases). Germline V CDR1 and CDR2: MNHEY, SVGEGT. This CDR3 has 15 amino acids. Trimming pared 7 bases from V and 4 bases from J, leaving 19 bases between.

The chain uses TRBV6-1 and TRBJ2-7; D remains ambiguous. Trimming shortened V by 1 base and J by 2 bases, and 6 bases separated the two germline ends. Germline V gene sequence: CDR1 MNHNS, CDR2 SASEGT. The CDR3 consists of 13 residues. Here the CDR3 DNA reads TGTGCCAGCAGTGAAGTACTAACCTACGAGCAGTACGTC. This gives the protein CASSEVLTYEQYV.

V and J are TRBV20-1 and TRBJ2-7; D is possibly TRBD1 (7 bases). Germline loops: CDR1 DFQATT, CDR2 SNEGSKA (reference sequence). There are 15 residues in the CDR3. V was clipped by 3 bases and J by 2 bases, with 17 bases between them. CDR3 residues: CSASPVGRGAYEQYV. The CDR3 nucleotides are TGCAGTGCTAGTCCCGTGGGCAGGGGGGCCTACGAGCAGTACGTC.

This clonotype was recorded a few times. V usage is TRBV27 and J usage is TRBJ2-1; D possibly uses TRBD1 or TRBD2 (5 bases each). From germline, CDR1 is MNHEY and CDR2 SMNVEV (reference sequence). The CDR3 spans 15 residues. The V end lost 2 bases, the J end lost 3 bases, and 11 bases lay between the germline ends. The DNA of the CDR3 is TGTGCCAGCAGTTTACGGGACGGGTTCTACAATGAGCAGTTCTTC. The encoded protein is CASSLRDGFYNEQFF.

This rearrangement joins TRBV19 to TRBJ2-7; D perhaps matches TRBD1 (6 bases). Trimming took off 10 bases at V and 4 bases at J, with 17 bases between the two ends. This CDR3 is 13 amino acids long. CDR1 is LNHDA, CDR2 SQIVND, per germline (reference sequence). The CDR3: CATSPGTSYEQYF. CDR3 DNA sequence: TGTGCCACCTCCCCCGGGACAAGTTACGAGCAGTACTTC.

Only a few counts were recorded for this clonotype. The V gene is TRBV19, the J gene TRBJ1-6; 7 nucleotides match TRBD1. Germline lookup yields CDR1 LNHDA and CDR2 SQIVND (reference sequence). The trim removed 8 bases at V and 7 bases at J, leaving 5 bases unmatched. This CDR3 has 13 amino acids. The CDR3 DNA follows: TGTGCCAGTGTCTCAGGGGGGAATTCACCCCTCCACTTT. It is translated as CASVSGGNSPLHF.

The chain carries TRBV19 and TRBJ1-1; D remains unclear. The CDR3 runs to 14 residues. CDR1 is LNHDA, CDR2 SQIVND, per germline (reference sequence). The V and J ends lost 6 bases and 0 bases respectively, with 11 bases between them. CDR3 sequence (DNA): TGTGCCAGTAGAATCTCTTTCATGAACACTGAAGCTTTCTTT. Its translation: CASRISFMNTEAFF.

The chain uses TRBV27 and TRBJ2-7; the match to TRBD1 covers 7 bases. The CDR3 sequence is 13 residues long. J was trimmed by 9 bases and V by 4 bases; bases with no gene match: 9. CDR1 is MNHEY, CDR2 SMNVEV, per germline (reference sequence). Here the CDR3 reads CASSSDRAGGQYF. Here the CDR3 DNA reads TGTGCCAGCAGTTCTGACAGGGCTGGAGGGCAGTACTTC.

The chain employs TRBV2 and TRBJ2-7; D might be TRBD2 (7 bases). The V gene lost 3 bases and the J gene lost 7 bases, with 28 bases spanning the gap. CDR1 and CDR2 (germline): SNHLY, FYNNEI. The CDR3 has 18 amino acids. The CDR3, as DNA: TGTGCCAGCAGTGAGACCCCCGGAGAGGGGGGGTTTTGGTATGAGCAGTACGTC. As protein: CASSETPGEGGFWYEQYV.

The rearrangement joins TRBV10-3 to TRBJ2-3, with 11 bases that match TRBD2. Germline-derived CDR1 and CDR2 are ENHRY and SYGVKD. The CDR3 sequence is 19 residues long. The junction had 14 bases not matched to a gene; V was cut back by 6 bases and J by 0 bases. CDR3 DNA: TGTGCCATCAGGAGGGATACTAGCGGGGGAGAACGTAGCACAGATACGCAGTATTTT. As protein: CAIRRDTSGGERSTDTQYF.

This clonotype turned up a few times. The V call is TRBV12-3 or TRBV12-4, the J call TRBJ1-2; D remains unclear. Trimming stripped 6 bases from V and 3 bases from J, with 17 bases between. The CDR3 sequence is 15 residues long. Here the CDR3 DNA reads TGTGCCAGCAGCCCACAGCGGGGTTCCCACTATGGCTACACCTTC. Its protein is CASSPQRGSHYGYTF.

This clonotype was detected a few times. The J gene is TRBJ1-3, the V gene TRBV6-5; D is uncertain. The V end was cut by 5 bases, the J end by 0 bases, with 14 bases between. Germline V gene data show CDR1 as MNHEY and CDR2 as SVGAGI. There are 16 residues in the CDR3. The CDR3 nucleotides read TGTGCCAGCAGTCCTTATGGGAGCGACTCTGGAAACACCATATATTTT. Amino acids: CASSPYGSDSGNTIYF.

The V gene is TRBV2, the J gene TRBJ1-4; 9 bases are shared with TRBD1. J was trimmed by 9 bases and V by 8 bases; bases with no gene match: 10. Germline V gives CDR1 SNHLY, CDR2 FYNNEI. This CDR3 has 14 amino acids. The CDR3: CASWGPGQGKKLFF. The CDR3 DNA reads as TGTGCCAGCTGGGGTCCGGGACAGGGCAAAAAACTGTTTTTT.

The rearrangement uses TRBV24-1 and TRBJ2-1, with D perhaps matching TRBD2 (7 bases). From germline, CDR1 is KGHDR and CDR2 SFDVKD. Trimming pared 5 bases from V and 4 bases from J, leaving 14 bases between. There are 15 residues in the CDR3. CDR3 sequence: CATSGGGGLYNEQFF. CDR3 bases: TGTGCCACCAGTGGAGGGGGGGGCCTATACAATGAGCAGTTCTTC.

The chain combines TRBV19 with TRBJ2-7; TRBD1 aligns across 9 bases. Trimming cost V 5 bases and J 2 bases; bases outside gene matches: 13. From germline, CDR1 is LNHDA and CDR2 SQIVND (reference sequence). CDR3 length: 17 residues. CDR3 sequence (DNA): TGTGCCAGTAGTTTTTCTCCACCGGGACAGGGAACCTACGAGCAGTACTTC. It codes for CASSFSPPGQGTYEQYF.

This clonotype was seen a few times. The chain combines TRBV19 with TRBJ2-2, with 11 bases that match TRBD1. CDR1 LNHDA and CDR2 SQIVND come from the germline V gene (reference sequence). This CDR3 has 14 amino acids. The junction had 2 bases not matched to a gene; V was cut back by 10 bases and J by 1 base. The CDR3 loop reads CATGTGGNTGELFF. CDR3 bases: TGTGCCACCGGGACAGGGGGGAACACCGGGGAGCTGTTTTTT.

V and J are TRBV6-1 and TRBJ2-1; D is perhaps TRBD1 (6 bases). CDR1 is MNHNS and CDR2 is SASEGT in the germline V gene. The ends were cut back, 10 bases at V and 4 bases at J, with 11 bases in the middle. The CDR3 extends over 12 amino acids. CDR3 nucleotide sequence: TGTGCCACCATAGGGGGTTACAATGAGCAGTTCTTC. This gives the protein CATIGGYNEQFF.

In this sample, this clonotype turned up many times. V gene TRBV7-8 combines with J gene TRBJ2-3; a weak D match, TRBD1 (6 bases). V lost 2 bases, J lost 2 bases, and 11 bases lay in between. The CDR3 spans 15 residues. Germline V gives CDR1 SGHVS, CDR2 FQNEAQ. The CDR3 spells CASSLQGFSTDTQYF. The DNA for the CDR3 is TGTGCCAGCAGCTTACAGGGGTTCTCCACAGATACGCAGTATTTT.

This chain joins TRBV4-3 and TRBJ2-1; 9 bases fit TRBD2. The ends lost 3 bases at V and 0 bases at J; junction bases unmatched: 9. Germline V gene data show CDR1 as LGHNA and CDR2 as YSLEER. This CDR3 comprises 18 residues. This chain's CDR3 is CASSQGASGVLSYNEQFF. DNA for the CDR3: TGCGCCAGCAGCCAGGGGGCTAGCGGGGTGCTCTCCTACAATGAGCAGTTCTTC.

The rearrangement joins TRBV7-9 to TRBJ2-3; D gene unclear. CDR1 and CDR2 from the germline V gene are SEHNR and FQNEAQ (reference sequence). V was trimmed by 4 bases and J by 2 bases, leaving 19 bases between them. This CDR3 is 17 amino acids long. The CDR3 region has the DNA TGTGCCAGCAGCTCACCAACGATAATTGGGGACACAGATACGCAGTATTTT. Protein sequence: CASSSPTIIGDTDTQYF. Looking up the rest from reference TRBV7-9 and TRBJ2-3 gives the full variable domain: DTGVSQNPRHKITKRGQNVTFRCDPISEHNRLYWYRQTLGQGPEFLTYFQNEAQLEKSRLLSDRFSAERPKGSFSTLEIQRTEQGDSAMYLCASSSPTIIGDTDTQYFGPGTRLTVL.

This rearrangement joins TRBV19 to TRBJ1-2, with a weak D call TRBD1 (5 bases). CDR3 length: 15 amino acids. Germline V gives CDR1 LNHDA, CDR2 SQIVND (reference sequence). V lost 6 bases to trimming and J lost 2 bases, with 16 bases between them. CDR3 residues: CASRLLGASNYGYTF. DNA for the CDR3: TGTGCCAGTAGACTCCTCGGGGCTTCCAACTATGGCTACACCTTC.

Ten or more counts support this clonotype. J is TRBJ1-2 and V is TRBV12-3 or TRBV12-4; tentatively, D is TRBD1 (6 bases). The CDR3 is made up of 15 amino acids. V lost 5 bases and J lost 8, with 21 bases in between. The CDR3 region has the DNA TGTGCCAGCAGTCCCCTGGGACATTTGGTTTACGGCTACACCTTC. Translated, it gives CASSPLGHLVYGYTF.

This sequence joins TRBV7-9 and TRBJ2-2, with D possibly being TRBD1 (6 bases). CDR3 size: 17 residues. V lost 4 bases, J lost 1 base, and 16 bases lay in between. In germline, CDR1 is SEHNR, CDR2 FQNEAQ (reference sequence). CDR3 protein: CASSWPRGQLNTGELFF. In nucleotides, the CDR3 is TGTGCCAGCAGCTGGCCCCGGGGACAACTGAACACCGGGGAGCTGTTTTTT.

The chain recombines TRBV12-3 or TRBV12-4 with TRBJ2-5; 7 bases match TRBD1. The V segment lost 5 bases and the J segment 4 bases; nucleotides outside the gene matches: 7. The CDR3 loop spans 14 amino acids. CDR3 coding DNA: TGTGCCAGCAGTGAGCTCCGGGACAGAGAGACCCAGTACTTC. Amino acid sequence: CASSELRDRETQYF.

The gene calls are TRBV6-6 and TRBJ1-6, with TRBD1 matching 8 bases. The germline V gene encodes CDR1 MNHNY and CDR2 SVGAGI (reference sequence). V dropped 4 bases and J dropped 5; count of bases not matched to a gene: 4. This CDR3 is built from 15 residues. The CDR3: CASSSGQEDNSPLHF. The DNA for the CDR3 is TGTGCCAGCAGTTCGGGACAGGAGGATAATTCACCCCTCCACTTT.

The J gene is TRBJ1-5, the V gene TRBV24-1; no reliable D call. V was pared by 3 bases and J by 2 bases, with 7 bases between. Germline-derived CDR1 and CDR2 are KGHDR and SFDVKD. This CDR3 contains 14 residues. The chain's CDR3 is CATSDHIRNQPQHF. CDR3 nucleotides: TGTGCCACCAGTGATCACATTCGCAATCAGCCCCAGCATTTT.